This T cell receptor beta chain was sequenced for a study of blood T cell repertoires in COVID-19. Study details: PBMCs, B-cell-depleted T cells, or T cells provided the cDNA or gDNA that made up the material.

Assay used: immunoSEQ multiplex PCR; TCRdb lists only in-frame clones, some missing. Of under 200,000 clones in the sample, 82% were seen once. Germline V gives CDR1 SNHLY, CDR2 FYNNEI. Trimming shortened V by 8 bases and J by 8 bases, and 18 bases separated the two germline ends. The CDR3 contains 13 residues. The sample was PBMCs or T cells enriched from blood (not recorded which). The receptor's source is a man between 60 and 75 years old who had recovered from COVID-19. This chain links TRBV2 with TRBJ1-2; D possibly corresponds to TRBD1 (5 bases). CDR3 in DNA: TGTGCCAGCGTCCGAGGGGAGGGAGGAGGCTACACCTTC. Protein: CASVRGEGGGYTF.